The 26 T cell receptor beta chains in this list originate from one sample, sequenced in a study of shared clonotypes between healthy human individuals. Method: immunoSEQ multiplex PCR; TCRdb's copy keeps in-frame clones and lacks some. The data show millions of clones, approximately 94% seen once. Naive CD8 cells lacked CD45RO, underwent positive selection for CCR7 and left out terminally differentiated effector memory CD45RA+ cells. The sequencing input was naive CD8+ T cells sorted from blood. These receptors originate from a man between 18 and 29 years old in good health.

The chain recombines TRBV7-9 with TRBJ1-1; no firm D call. V lost 5 bases and J lost 1, with 8 bases in between. The V gene's germline CDR1 is SEHNR and CDR2 FQNEAQ (reference sequence). This CDR3 has 13 residues. Here the CDR3 DNA reads TGTGCCAGCAGCGACGCAGAGAACACTGAAGCTTTCTTT. The encoded protein is CASSDAENTEAFF.

V gene TRBV10-2 combines with J gene TRBJ2-7; D perhaps matches TRBD2 (5 bases). The CDR3 runs 13 residues. The germline V and J ends were trimmed by 5 bases and 2 bases, with 10 bases remaining between them. CDR1 is WSHSY, CDR2 SAAADI, per germline. CDR3 sequence: CASSWTGTYEQYF. The CDR3 coding sequence is TGCGCCAGCAGTTGGACTGGGACCTACGAGCAGTACTTC.

The CDR3 sequence is CASSLTVLGTQYF. CDR3 sequence (DNA): TGTGCCAGCAGCTTGACCGTCCTAGGTACGCAGTATTTT. The J gene is TRBJ2-3, the V gene TRBV13; D gene ambiguous. Germline V lookup: CDR1 PRHDT, CDR2 FYEKMQ (reference sequence). The CDR3 loop spans 13 amino acids. Trimming shortened V by 3 bases and J by 8 bases, and 12 bases separated the two germline ends.

This clone was found once. The chain recombines TRBV12-5 with TRBJ2-7; no definite D call. There are 13 residues in the CDR3. Germline V gene sequence: CDR1 LGHNT, CDR2 FRNRAP. V was trimmed by 1 base and J by 4 bases, leaving 8 bases between them. The CDR3 sequence is CASGLDREYEQYF. The CDR3 DNA reads TGTGCTAGTGGTTTGGACAGAGAGTACGAGCAGTACTTC.

The chain combines TRBV6-5 with TRBJ1-4, with 7 bases lining up with TRBD1. The CDR3 has 14 amino acids. Germline V gene lookup returns CDR1 MNHEY and CDR2 SVGAGI. The J segment lost 6 bases and the V segment lost 6 bases, leaving 7 bases of the junction unmatched. The CDR3 region has the DNA TGTGCCAGCAGCCTTACAGGGGTTTATGAAAAACTGTTTTTT. Amino acid sequence: CASSLTGVYEKLFF.

V and J are TRBV2 and TRBJ2-3; tentatively, D is TRBD1 (6 bases). Germline CDR1 and CDR2: SNHLY and FYNNEI. This CDR3 has 16 amino acids. Trimming removed 6 bases at V and 0 bases at J, with 16 bases between. CDR3 nucleotides: TGTGCCAGCAGGGCCCCAGGGGCGGACAGCACAGATACGCAGTATTTT. This encodes CASRAPGADSTDTQYF. The variable domain in full, completed from reference TRBV2 and TRBJ2-3, reads EPEVTQTPSHQVTQMGQEVILRCVPISNHLYFYWYRQILGQKVEFLVSFYNNEISEKSEIFDDQFSVERPDGSNFTLKIRSTKLEDSAMYFCASRAPGADSTDTQYFGPGTRLTVL.

To note about this clone: Other nucleotide sequences in the sample specify the same CDR3. V and J are TRBV11-2 and TRBJ2-2; D is unclear. Germline V gene lookup returns CDR1 SGHAT and CDR2 FQNNGV. Trimming cost V 2 bases and J 5 bases, with 6 bases left between them. This CDR3 has 13 amino acids. CDR3 in DNA: TGTGCCAGCAGCTTAAGCAGAACCGGGGAGCTGTTTTTT. This codes for CASSLSRTGELFF.

This chain uses TRBV6-5 with TRBJ1-6; D is ambiguous. In germline, CDR1 is MNHEY, CDR2 SVGAGI. This CDR3 has 14 residues. The germline V and J ends were trimmed by 0 bases and 10 bases, with 10 bases remaining between them. CDR3 coding DNA: TGTGCCAGCAGTTACTCTTTAAGTGGGTCACCCCTCCACTTT. As protein: CASSYSLSGSPLHF.

This rearrangement joins TRBV12-5 to TRBJ2-2; 9 nucleotides agree with TRBD1. Germline trimming cut 3 bases from V and 0 bases from J; bases unmatched to any gene: 14. The CDR3 length is 20 residues. Per the germline V gene, CDR1 is LGHNT and CDR2 is FRNRAP. CDR3 sequence (DNA): TGTGCTAGTGGTTTTATTTTTTTCGGGACAGGGCACGCGAACACCGGGGAGCTGTTTTTT. Amino acid sequence: CASGFIFFGTGHANTGELFF.

The chain recombines TRBV12-1 with TRBJ2-7; the table gives TRBD2 as D, unverified against the DNA. TRBV12-1 is tagged as a pseudogene. The CDR3 consists of 14 residues. The DNA for the CDR3 is TGTGCCAGCAGCTTTGGGAGGGGCGTCTACGAGCAGTACTTC. Amino acids: CASSFGRGVYEQYF.

Remarks on this clone: Other DNA sequences of this sample code for an identical CDR3. The rearrangement uses TRBV7-6 and TRBJ2-5, with D possibly matching TRBD2 (5 bases). Per germline, CDR1 SGHVS and CDR2 FNYEAQ. V was shortened by 1 base and J by 1 base, with 10 bases between the two germline ends. This CDR3 is built from 15 residues. The CDR3 nucleotides are TGTGCCAGCAGCTTAGAAGCGGAGGCCCAAGAGACCCAGTACTTC. Amino acids: CASSLEAEAQETQYF. The whole variable domain, filled in from reference TRBV7-6 and TRBJ2-5, reads GAGVSQSPRYKVTKRGQDVALRCDPISGHVSLYWYRQALGQGPEFLTYFNYEAQQDKSGLPNDRFSAERPEGSISTLTIQRTEQRDSAMYRCASSLEAEAQETQYFGPGTRLLVL.

This chain uses TRBV6-1 with TRBJ2-7, with TRBD1 matching 9 bases. Trimming cost V 2 bases and J 3 bases; bases outside gene matches: 8. The length of the CDR3 is 16 residues. CDR1 MNHNS and CDR2 SASEGT come from the germline V gene. The CDR3 is CASSEPTGTGSYEQYF. Here the CDR3 DNA reads TGTGCCAGCAGTGAACCCACCGGGACAGGGAGCTACGAGCAGTACTTC.

The chain has TRBV11-2 and TRBJ2-1; D is ambiguous. The CDR3 is made up of 12 amino acids. Germline CDR1 reads SGHAT; CDR2 reads FQNNGV. Trimming removed 3 bases from V and 5 bases from J, with 5 bases in between. Here the CDR3 DNA reads TGTGCCAGCAGCTTTGGTGACAATGAGCAGTTCTTC. The encoded protein is CASSFGDNEQFF.

The CDR3 region is CASTPGQGRYNEQFF. For the CDR3, the DNA is TGTGCCAGCACCCCGGGACAGGGGCGTTACAATGAGCAGTTCTTC. The chain links TRBV27 to TRBJ2-1; 10 bases align to TRBD1. There are 15 residues in the CDR3. J was trimmed by 4 bases and V by 7 bases; bases with no gene match: 7. Germline values: CDR1 MNHEY, CDR2 SMNVEV (reference sequence).

The chain links TRBV27 to TRBJ2-1, with TRBD2 matching 9 bases. The CDR3 is 15 residues long. The V gene's germline CDR1 is MNHEY and CDR2 SMNVEV (reference sequence). The trim removed 8 bases at V and 10 bases at J, leaving 15 bases unmatched. CDR3 coding DNA: TGTGCCAGCTTCCAAGGGGCTAGCGGGATGAGCGAGCAGTTCTTC. Residues: CASFQGASGMSEQFF.

The chain couples TRBV9 to TRBJ1-1, with D perhaps TRBD1 (5 bases). From germline, CDR1 is SGDLS and CDR2 YYNGEE. V was clipped by 4 bases and J by 2 bases, with 18 bases between them. This CDR3 region has 16 residues. Here the CDR3 DNA reads TGTGCCAGCAGCTTTAGCCGGGACTCTTTAAACACTGAAGCTTTCTTT. Protein sequence: CASSFSRDSLNTEAFF.

V usage is TRBV5-4 and J usage is TRBJ2-5; 7 bases agree with TRBD2. CDR3 length equals 15 residues. Germline V gene sequence: CDR1 SGHNT, CDR2 YYREEE (reference sequence). Trimming cost V 0 bases and J 2 bases; bases outside gene matches: 4. For the CDR3, the DNA is TGTGCCAGCAGCTTGGGGGCGGGGGATCAAGAGACCCAGTACTTC. Protein: CASSLGAGDQETQYF.

The chain uses TRBV10-1 and TRBJ2-2; tentatively, D is TRBD1 (5 bases). Trimming left V 3 bases short and J 3 bases short, with 14 bases between. From germline, CDR1 is WNHNN and CDR2 SYGVQD (reference sequence). The length of the CDR3 is 16 residues. In nucleotides, the CDR3 is TGCGCCAGCAGTGACTCCAGGGAATCGGACACCGGGGAGCTGTTTTTT. This encodes CASSDSRESDTGELFF.

This clone was seen just once. The V gene is TRBV5-4, the J gene TRBJ1-1; the D is unclear. CDR3 length: 11 amino acids. The V end lost 7 bases, the J end lost 6 bases, and 10 bases lay between the germline ends. Germline V CDR1 and CDR2: SGHNT, YYREEE (reference sequence). The CDR3 loop is CASGRAAEAFF. The CDR3, as DNA: TGTGCCAGCGGGCGGGCGGCTGAAGCTTTCTTT.

This clone was recorded only once. The CDR3 is CASSSDRPEQYF. CDR3 bases: TGTGCCAGCAGCTCGGACAGACCCGAGCAGTACTTC. The chain joins TRBV11-2 to TRBJ2-7, with D maybe TRBD1 (6 bases). Per germline, CDR1 SGHAT and CDR2 FQNNGV. The germline V and J ends were trimmed by 4 bases and 6 bases, with 10 bases remaining between them. CDR3 length: 12 residues.

The sample holds one count of this clone. The rearrangement joins TRBV11-1 to TRBJ1-1; D not certain. This CDR3 is built from 12 residues. V lost 1 base and J lost 6, with 6 bases in between. Per the germline V gene, CDR1 is SGHAT and CDR2 is FQDESV (reference sequence). CDR3 coding DNA: TGTGCCAGCAGCTTAGGAGCTTCTGAAGCTTTCTTT. Amino acid sequence: CASSLGASEAFF. The variable domain in full, completed from reference TRBV11-1 and TRBJ1-1, reads EAEVAQSPRYKITEKSQAVAFWCDPISGHATLYWYRQILGQGPELLVQFQDESVVDDSQLPKDRFSAERLKGVDSTLKIQPAELGDSAMYLCASSLGASEAFFGQGTRLTVV.

This sequence joins TRBV10-3 and TRBJ2-7, with TRBD1 matching 7 bases. The CDR3 contains 15 residues. Germline-derived CDR1 and CDR2 are ENHRY and SYGVKD. The V segment lost 5 bases and the J segment 0 bases; nucleotides outside the gene matches: 7. CDR3 in amino acids: CAISPTDRPSYEQYF. CDR3 bases: TGTGCCATCAGTCCAACGGACAGGCCCTCCTACGAGCAGTACTTC.

The chain uses TRBV27 and TRBJ1-1, with D unresolved. The CDR3 sequence is 15 residues long. V lost 2 bases, J lost 2 bases, and 12 bases lay in between. In germline, CDR1 is MNHEY, CDR2 SMNVEV (reference sequence). CDR3 sequence reads: CASSLLTPANTEAFF. CDR3 sequence (DNA): TGTGCCAGCAGTTTACTTACACCAGCAAACACTGAAGCTTTCTTT.

The rearrangement joins TRBV13 to TRBJ2-7, with 13 bases identical to TRBD2. Germline CDR1 and CDR2: PRHDT and FYEKMQ (reference sequence). The CDR3 runs 16 residues. The V segment lost 0 bases and the J segment 2 bases; nucleotides outside the gene matches: 1. CDR3 residues: CASSLGGTSGTYEQYF. Here the CDR3 DNA reads TGTGCCAGCAGCTTAGGTGGGACTAGCGGGACCTACGAGCAGTACTTC.

V and J are TRBV2 and TRBJ1-4; 7 nucleotides agree with TRBD1. The V segment lost 9 bases and the J segment 0 bases; nucleotides outside the gene matches: 1. Germline CDR1 is SNHLY and CDR2 is FYNNEI. This CDR3 contains 13 residues. The CDR3 reads CARQGSTNEKLFF. The CDR3 DNA follows: TGTGCCAGACAGGGGTCAACTAATGAAAAACTGTTTTTT.

V and J are TRBV10-3 and TRBJ1-6, with 7 positions matching TRBD1. The CDR3 totals 16 residues. Germline CDR1 ENHRY, CDR2 SYGVKD. Losses at the gene ends were 0 bases for V and 8 bases for J; bases not matched to a gene: 7. The CDR3 sequence: CAISESAGGPHSPLHF. For the CDR3, the DNA is TGTGCCATCAGTGAGTCGGCAGGGGGTCCCCATTCACCCCTCCACTTT.